This T cell receptor beta chain was sequenced in a study of T cells in Graves' hyperthyroidism and ophthalmopathy. Study-wide findings and caveats: Most thyroid clonotypes expanded above 0.001 appeared in blood too. Progression to ophthalmopathy was predicted a median of approximately seven months early.

Amplification yielded TCR beta CDR3 regions, with RNA transcripts as the source. An initial round of RT-PCR targeting the TCR CDR3 relied on the HTBI primer set. From the multiplex PCR reads, TCRdb called clonotypes with MiXCR, one entry per CDR3 protein. The table records about 610,000 distinct CDR3 sequences, approximately 16% of them present only once. This clonotype was detected a few times. Its antigen remains unknown. Deletions cut 5 bases from V and 4 bases from J, with 14 bases between. This CDR3 contains 14 residues. CDR1 is SGHVS and CDR2 is FQNEAQ in the germline V gene. The receptor's source is a woman between 40 and 55 years old with Graves' ophthalmopathy. This chain links TRBV7-8 with TRBJ1-2; tentatively, D is TRBD1 (5 bases). Material for sequencing was blood. The CDR3 protein is CASSAGRGGYGYTF. CDR3 DNA sequence: TGTGCCAGCAGCGCAGGAAGGGGCGGCTATGGCTACACCTTC.